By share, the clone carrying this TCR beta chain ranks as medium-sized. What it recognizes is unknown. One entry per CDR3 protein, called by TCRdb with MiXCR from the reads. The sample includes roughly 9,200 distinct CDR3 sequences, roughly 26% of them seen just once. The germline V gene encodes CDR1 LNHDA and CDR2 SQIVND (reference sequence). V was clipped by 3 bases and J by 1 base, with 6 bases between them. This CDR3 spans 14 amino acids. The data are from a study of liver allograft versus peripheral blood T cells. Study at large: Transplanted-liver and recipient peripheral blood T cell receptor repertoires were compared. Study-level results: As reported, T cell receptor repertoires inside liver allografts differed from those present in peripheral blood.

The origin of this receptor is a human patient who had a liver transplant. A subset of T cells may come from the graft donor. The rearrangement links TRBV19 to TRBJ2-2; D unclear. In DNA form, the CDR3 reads TGTGCCAGTAGTATGAGTCGGAACACCGGGGAGCTGTTTTTT. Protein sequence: CASSMSRNTGELFF.